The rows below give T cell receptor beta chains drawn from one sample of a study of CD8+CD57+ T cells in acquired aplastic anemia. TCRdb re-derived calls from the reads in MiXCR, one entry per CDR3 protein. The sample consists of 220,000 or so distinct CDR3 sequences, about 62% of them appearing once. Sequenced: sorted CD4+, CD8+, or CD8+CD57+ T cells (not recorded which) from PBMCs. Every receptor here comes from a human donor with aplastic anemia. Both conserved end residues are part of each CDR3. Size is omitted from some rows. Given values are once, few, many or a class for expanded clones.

CDR3aa: CASSYSRQGGNEQFF
abundance: -
v_gene: TRBV6-5

CDR3aa: CASSKRGTYEQYF
abundance: -
v_gene: TRBV7-9

CDR3aa: CASSLLTQGSGELFF
abundance: -
v_gene: TRBV7-7

CDR3aa: CASSFKSGGGSDTQYF
abundance: -
v_gene: TRBV7-2

CDR3aa: CASSLTSGGPYEQYF
abundance: many
v_gene: TRBV11-2

CDR3aa: CASSLKGQNTEAFF
abundance: -
v_gene: TRBV12-3/TRBV12-4

CDR3aa: CASSYTGALNTEAFF
abundance: -
v_gene: TRBV7-9

CDR3aa: CASIGGIGLNTEAFF
abundance: -
v_gene: TRBV19

CDR3aa: CSAIRAGGSEQYF
abundance: -
v_gene: TRBV29-1

CDR3aa: CASSLGNRGRRGNTIYF
abundance: -
v_gene: TRBV7-6

CDR3aa: CASSEFEGRGVADTQYF
abundance: many
v_gene: TRBV25-1

CDR3aa: CASTHRGKDGYTF
abundance: -
v_gene: TRBV19

CDR3aa: CSGERDLGNEQFF
abundance: -
v_gene: TRBV29-1

CDR3aa: CAWSMDNEQFF
abundance: once
v_gene: TRBV30

CDR3aa: CSASHLGNTIYF
abundance: -
v_gene: TRBV20-1

CDR3aa: CAHAGRFFGGQETQYF
abundance: few
v_gene: TRBV9

CDR3aa: CSARLGEPQHF
abundance: -
v_gene: TRBV20-1

CDR3aa: CATTPGGGLETQYF
abundance: -
v_gene: TRBV7-2

CDR3aa: CATSRDGQGALNTGELFF
abundance: -
v_gene: TRBV15

CDR3aa: CSAVAGEADTQYF
abundance: -
v_gene: TRBV20-1

CDR3aa: CASSVDSGRTGELFF
abundance: -
v_gene: TRBV9

CDR3aa: CASTMGEGTEAFF
abundance: -
v_gene: TRBV14

CDR3aa: CASSLTGPSSYEQYF
abundance: -
v_gene: TRBV7-6

CDR3aa: CAIGQQETQYF
abundance: once
v_gene: TRBV25-1

CDR3aa: CASGLADRNTEAFF
abundance: -
v_gene: TRBV7-6

CDR3aa: CASSIGGQGVHEQYF
abundance: -
v_gene: TRBV19